These T cell receptor beta chains were read from a single sample in a study of T cells of healthy individuals. MiXCR, applied by TCRdb to the 5' RACE reads, yields one record per CDR3 protein. The data contain about 96,000 distinct CDR3 sequences, approximately 15% of them singletons. These receptors were collected from a human donor in good health. Both conserved end residues are part of each CDR3. The D gene is left open where the match is weak. Expanded clones are given a class, and other clones once, few, many or no size at all.

V gene,D gene,clone size,J gene,CDR3 protein,CDR3 DNA
TRBV2,.,few,TRBJ1-6,CASSEAGNSPLHF,TGTGCCAGCAGTGAAGCGGGGAATTCACCCCTCCACTTT
TRBV7-2,.,many,TRBJ1-6,CASSLDTRSPLHF,TGTGCCAGCAGCTTAGACACTCGTTCACCCCTCCACTTT
TRBV3-1,.,many,TRBJ1-1,CASSQHSMNTEAFF,TGTGCCAGCAGCCAACATAGCATGAACACTGAAGCTTTCTTT
TRBV24-1,TRBD1,.,TRBJ2-2,CAARQGATGELFF,TGTGCCGCTCGACAGGGGGCCACCGGGGAGCTGTTTTTT
TRBV5-6,.,few,TRBJ2-7,CASSLRLHYEQYF,TGTGCCAGCAGCTTGAGGCTGCACTACGAGCAGTACTTC
TRBV3-1,.,once,TRBJ1-1,CASHTLGGTEAFF,TGTGCCAGTCACACCCTGGGGGGCACTGAAGCTTTCTTT
TRBV2,.,.,TRBJ2-2,CASEEGNTGELFF,TGTGCCAGCGAGGAAGGGAACACCGGGGAGCTGTTTTTT
TRBV28,TRBD1,.,TRBJ2-7,CASTPSGQEYEQYF,TGTGCCAGCACCCCATCGGGACAGGAATACGAGCAGTACTTC
TRBV24-1,TRBD1,.,TRBJ2-5,CATSDLRQGDGTQYF,TGTGCCACCAGTGATTTGAGACAGGGCGATGGGACCCAGTACTTC
TRBV29-1,.,.,TRBJ2-2,CSAGDRSAGELFF,TGCAGCGCCGGTGACCGGTCAGCCGGGGAGCTGTTTTTT
TRBV29-1,.,many,TRBJ2-1,CSAGNYEQFF,TGCAGCGCGGGTAACTATGAGCAGTTCTTC
TRBV10-3,TRBD1,many,TRBJ1-5,CAISGGDRGYQPQHF,TGTGCCATCAGTGGGGGCGACAGGGGTTATCAGCCCCAGCATTTT
TRBV6-5,.,.,TRBJ2-6,CASSKVGIGANVLTF,TGTGCCAGCAGCAAGGTGGGGATAGGGGCCAACGTCCTGACTTTC
TRBV19,.,.,TRBJ2-3,CASSILGGTTDTQYF,TGTGCCAGTAGTATCCTGGGCGGAACGACAGATACGCAGTATTTT
TRBV28,.,.,TRBJ1-5,CASRTVRVRHQPQHF,TGTGCCAGCAGGACGGTACGGGTTAGACATCAGCCCCAGCATTTT
TRBV5-1,TRBD2,few,TRBJ2-2,CASSFPKPLAGGHGGELFF,TGCGCCAGCAGCTTCCCCAAGCCCCTAGCGGGGGGGCACGGCGGGGAGCTGTTTTTT
TRBV14,.,many,TRBJ2-7,CASSQDHGSYEQYF,TGTGCCAGCAGCCAAGATCACGGTTCTTACGAGCAGTACTTC
TRBV28,.,few,TRBJ2-1,CASSFISGSYNEQFF,TGTGCCAGCAGTTTCATAAGCGGGTCCTACAATGAGCAGTTCTTC
TRBV6-5,TRBD2,many,TRBJ2-7,CASSYRRGAYEQYF,TGTGCCAGCAGTTATCGGCGGGGGGCCTACGAGCAGTACTTC
TRBV20-1,TRBD2,.,TRBJ2-7,CSASGLAGVGEQYF,TGCAGTGCATCGGGACTAGCGGGAGTCGGCGAGCAGTACTTC
TRBV6-5,.,few,TRBJ1-3,CASSQWGPGSGNTIYF,TGTGCCAGCAGTCAATGGGGCCCCGGTTCTGGAAACACCATATATTTT
TRBV6-6,.,many,TRBJ1-5,CASSYLAGVQPQHF,TGTGCCAGCAGTTATCTGGCAGGGGTCCAGCCCCAGCATTTT
TRBV10-3,.,.,TRBJ2-5,CAISERPSETQYF,TGTGCCATCAGTGAGAGACCAAGTGAGACCCAGTACTTC
TRBV12-3/TRBV12-4,TRBD2,many,TRBJ2-3,CASSTSGSTDTQYF,TGTGCCAGCAGTACTAGCGGGAGCACAGATACGCAGTATTTT
TRBV27,TRBD1,few,TRBJ2-7,CASSNVGTGNHEQYF,TGTGCCAGCAGTAACGTCGGGACAGGGAACCACGAGCAGTACTTC
TRBV12-3/TRBV12-4,TRBD2,few,TRBJ2-1,CASSLRQRERSTQFF,TGTGCCAGCAGTTTAAGGCAGCGGGAGAGAAGTACGCAGTTCTTC
TRBV15,TRBD2,.,TRBJ2-2,CATSRDRSGSLTGELFF,TGTGCCACCAGCAGAGATCGTAGCGGGAGTTTAACCGGGGAGCTGTTTTTT
TRBV20-1,.,.,TRBJ2-7,CSASHSATYEQYF,TGCAGTGCTAGTCATTCGGCTACCTACGAGCAGTACTTC
TRBV7-2,.,.,TRBJ1-4,CASCPGFSEKLFF,TGTGCCAGCTGCCCAGGGTTCTCTGAAAAACTGTTTTTT
TRBV20-1,.,.,TRBJ2-3,CSARWDSTDTQYF,TGCAGTGCTAGATGGGATAGCACAGATACGCAGTATTTT
TRBV9,.,few,TRBJ2-2,CASSVLGGGQGTGELFF,TGTGCCAGCAGCGTACTAGGGGGGGGCCAAGGCACCGGGGAGCTGTTTTTT
TRBV20-1,.,.,TRBJ2-7,CSARWGAYEQYF,TGCAGTGCTAGGTGGGGGGCCTACGAGCAGTACTTC
TRBV20-1,.,many,TRBJ1-5,CSASLKPSNQPQHF,TGCAGTGCTAGTTTAAAACCGAGCAATCAGCCCCAGCATTTT
TRBV7-3,.,.,TRBJ2-5,CASSLTPQETQYF,TGTGCCAGCAGCTTAACCCCCCAAGAGACCCAGTACTTC
TRBV18,.,few,TRBJ2-1,CASSPPAGPPYNEQFF,TGTGCCAGCTCACCACCGGCGGGGCCACCCTACAATGAGCAGTTCTTC
TRBV19,.,.,TRBJ2-5,CASKAGQSGETQYF,TGTGCCAGTAAAGCCGGACAGTCCGGGGAGACCCAGTACTTC
TRBV20-1,.,few,TRBJ2-2,CSAIDAYTGELFF,TGCAGTGCCATTGACGCCTACACCGGGGAGCTGTTTTTT
TRBV5-5,.,many,TRBJ1-2,CASSLDSTYYGYTF,TGTGCCAGCAGCTTGGACAGTACCTACTATGGCTACACCTTC
TRBV5-1,.,many,TRBJ2-3,CASRTGALTDTQYF,TGCGCCAGCAGGACGGGGGCCCTCACAGATACGCAGTATTTT
TRBV7-9,.,many,TRBJ1-5,CASSPYGDDQPQHF,TGTGCCAGCAGCCCCTACGGGGATGATCAGCCCCAGCATTTT
TRBV7-3,TRBD2,.,TRBJ2-2,CASSLGLAETGELFF,TGTGCCAGCAGCCTGGGACTAGCCGAAACCGGGGAGCTGTTTTTT